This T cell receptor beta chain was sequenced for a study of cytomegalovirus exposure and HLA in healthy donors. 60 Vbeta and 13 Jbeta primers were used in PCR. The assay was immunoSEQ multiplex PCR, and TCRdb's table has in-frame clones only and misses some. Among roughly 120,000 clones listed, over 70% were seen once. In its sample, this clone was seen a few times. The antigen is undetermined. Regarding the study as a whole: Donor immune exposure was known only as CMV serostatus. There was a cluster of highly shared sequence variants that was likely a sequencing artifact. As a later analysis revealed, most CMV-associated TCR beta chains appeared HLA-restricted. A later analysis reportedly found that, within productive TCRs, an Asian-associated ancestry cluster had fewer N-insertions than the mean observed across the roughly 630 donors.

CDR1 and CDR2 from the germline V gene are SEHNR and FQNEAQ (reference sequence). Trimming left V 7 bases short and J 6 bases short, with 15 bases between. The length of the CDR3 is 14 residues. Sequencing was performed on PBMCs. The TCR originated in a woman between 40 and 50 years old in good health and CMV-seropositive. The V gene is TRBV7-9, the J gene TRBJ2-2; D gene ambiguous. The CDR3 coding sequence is TGTGCCAGCACCTGGGCAGATTCCCCCGGGGAGCTGTTTTTT. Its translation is CASTWADSPGELFF.